The present entry profiles one T cell receptor (beta chain) with its context. Sequencing used immunoSEQ multiplex PCR; TCRdb keeps in-frame clones, though not all of them. The repertoire consists of some 140,000 clones, with under 90% occurring once and the leading ten covering roughly 2.2%. The CDR3 loop spans 14 amino acids. Germline trimming cut 5 bases from V and 8 bases from J; bases unmatched to any gene: 5. Germline CDR1 SGDLS, CDR2 YYNGEE. This sample stems from a study of blood T cell repertoires in COVID-19. This receptor was obtained from a man aged 35 to 55 with acute COVID-19. This chain uses TRBV9 with TRBJ1-6, with 9 bases matching TRBD1. Sequences were obtained from PBMCs or T cells enriched from blood (not recorded which). Here the CDR3 reads CASSGQGQDSPLHF. CDR3 bases: TGTGCCAGCAGTGGACAGGGGCAAGATTCACCCCTCCACTTT.